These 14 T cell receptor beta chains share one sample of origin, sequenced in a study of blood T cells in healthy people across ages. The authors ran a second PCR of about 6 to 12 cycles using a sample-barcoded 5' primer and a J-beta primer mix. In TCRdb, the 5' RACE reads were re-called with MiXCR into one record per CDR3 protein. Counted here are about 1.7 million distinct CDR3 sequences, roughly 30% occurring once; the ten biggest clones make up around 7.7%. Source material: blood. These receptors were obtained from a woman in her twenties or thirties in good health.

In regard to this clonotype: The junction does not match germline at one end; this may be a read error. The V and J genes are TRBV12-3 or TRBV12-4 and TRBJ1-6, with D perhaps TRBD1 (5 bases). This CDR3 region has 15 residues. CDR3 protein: CAGSPRGDRNSPLHF. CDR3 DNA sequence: TGTGCCGGCAGTCCCCGGGGGGACCGGAATTCACCCCTCCACTTT.

The CDR3 region has the DNA TGTGCCATCGGTTGGACTAGCGGGATCTACAATGAGCAGTTCTTC. This codes for CAIGWTSGIYNEQFF. The chain is built from TRBV10-3 and TRBJ2-1, with 12 bases identical to TRBD2. The CDR3 length is 15 residues. J was trimmed by 3 bases and V by 8 bases; bases with no gene match: 5. CDR1 and CDR2 from the germline V gene are ENHRY and SYGVKD.

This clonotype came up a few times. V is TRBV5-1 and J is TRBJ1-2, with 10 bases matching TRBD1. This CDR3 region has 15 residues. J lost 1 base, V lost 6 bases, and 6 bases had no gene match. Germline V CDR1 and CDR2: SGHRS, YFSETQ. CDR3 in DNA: TGCGCCAGCAAGGGACAGGGGAGTGGTAACTATGGCTACACCTTC. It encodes CASKGQGSGNYGYTF.

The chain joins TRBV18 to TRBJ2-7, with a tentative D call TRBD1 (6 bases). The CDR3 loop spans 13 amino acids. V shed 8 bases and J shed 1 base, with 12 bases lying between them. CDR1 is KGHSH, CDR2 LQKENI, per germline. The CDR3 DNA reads TGTGCCAGCGCCAAGGGGGAATCCTACGAGCAGTACTTC. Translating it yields CASAKGESYEQYF.

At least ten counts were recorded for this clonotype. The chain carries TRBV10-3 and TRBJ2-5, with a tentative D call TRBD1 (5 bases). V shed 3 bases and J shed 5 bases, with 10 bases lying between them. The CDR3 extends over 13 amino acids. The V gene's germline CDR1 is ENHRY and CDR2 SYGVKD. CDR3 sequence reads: CAISELQEETQYF. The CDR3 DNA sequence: TGTGCCATCAGTGAACTACAGGAGGAGACCCAGTACTTC.

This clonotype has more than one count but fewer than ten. The DNA of the CDR3 is TGTGCCAGCAGCCCACTCAGGGTGAGCACAGATACGCAGTATTTT. It specifies CASSPLRVSTDTQYF. V gene TRBV7-7 combines with J gene TRBJ2-3; D possibly corresponds to TRBD1 (5 bases). The V end lost 5 bases, the J end lost 0 bases, and 12 bases lay between the germline ends. CDR3 length: 15 residues. Germline values: CDR1 SSHAT, CDR2 FNYEAQ (reference sequence).

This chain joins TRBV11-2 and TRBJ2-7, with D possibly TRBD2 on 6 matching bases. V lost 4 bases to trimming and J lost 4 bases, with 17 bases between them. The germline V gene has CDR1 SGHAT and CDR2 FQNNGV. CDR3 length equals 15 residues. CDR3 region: CASSWATGLQYEQYF. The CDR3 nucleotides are TGTGCCAGCAGCTGGGCCACGGGACTTCAGTACGAGCAGTACTTC. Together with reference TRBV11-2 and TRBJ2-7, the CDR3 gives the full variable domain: EAGVAQSPRYKIIEKRQSVAFWCNPISGHATLYWYQQILGQGPKLLIQFQNNGVVDDSQLPKDRFSAERLKGVDSTLKIQPAKLEDSAVYLCASSWATGLQYEQYFGPGTRLTVT.

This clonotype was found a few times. The CDR3 protein is CASSRPGTGTEQFF. The CDR3 DNA follows: TGTGCCAGCAGCCGTCCCGGGACAGGGACTGAGCAGTTCTTC. The rearrangement links TRBV11-2 to TRBJ2-1; 9 bases fit TRBD1. Losses at the gene ends were 5 bases for V and 9 bases for J; bases not matched to a gene: 8. Looked up from germline, CDR1 is SGHAT and CDR2 is FQNNGV. The CDR3 extends over 14 amino acids.

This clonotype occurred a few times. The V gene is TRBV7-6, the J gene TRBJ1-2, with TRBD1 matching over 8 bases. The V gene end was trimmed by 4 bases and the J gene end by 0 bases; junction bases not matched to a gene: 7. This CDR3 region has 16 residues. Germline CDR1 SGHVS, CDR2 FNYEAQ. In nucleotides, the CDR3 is TGTGCCAGCAGCTCAATCTCGGACAGGGCTAACTATGGCTACACCTTC. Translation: CASSSISDRANYGYTF.

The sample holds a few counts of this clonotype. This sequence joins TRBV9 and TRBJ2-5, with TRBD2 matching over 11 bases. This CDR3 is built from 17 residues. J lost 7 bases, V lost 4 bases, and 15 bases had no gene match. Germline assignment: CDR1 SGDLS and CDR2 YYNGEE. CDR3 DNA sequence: TGTGCCAGCAGCCCCGGGACTAGCGGCCCGGTCTCGGGGACCCAGTACTTC. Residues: CASSPGTSGPVSGTQYF.

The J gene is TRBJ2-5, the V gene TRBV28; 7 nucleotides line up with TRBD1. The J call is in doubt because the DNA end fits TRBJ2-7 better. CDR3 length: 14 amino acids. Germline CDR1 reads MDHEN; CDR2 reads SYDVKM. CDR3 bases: TGTGCCAGTGCCGGGACAGCGCCCGTAACCGAGCAGTACTTC. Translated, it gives CASAGTAPVTEQYF.

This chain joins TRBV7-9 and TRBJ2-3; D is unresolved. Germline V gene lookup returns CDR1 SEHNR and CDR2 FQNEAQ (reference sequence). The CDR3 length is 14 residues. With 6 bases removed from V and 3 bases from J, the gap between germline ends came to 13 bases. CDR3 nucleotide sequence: TGTGCCAGCAGAGCGCCCTTGGTAACAGATACGCAGTATTTT. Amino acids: CASRAPLVTDTQYF.

The CDR3 reads CASSSRWGYYNEQFF. The CDR3 coding sequence is TGTGCCAGCAGTTCCCGGTGGGGCTACTACAATGAGCAGTTCTTC. The gene calls are TRBV27 and TRBJ2-1; a weak D match, TRBD1 (5 bases). V dropped 4 bases and J dropped 3 bases, with 13 bases sitting between them. The CDR3 sequence is 15 residues long. Germline CDR1 reads MNHEY; CDR2 reads SMNVEV (reference sequence).

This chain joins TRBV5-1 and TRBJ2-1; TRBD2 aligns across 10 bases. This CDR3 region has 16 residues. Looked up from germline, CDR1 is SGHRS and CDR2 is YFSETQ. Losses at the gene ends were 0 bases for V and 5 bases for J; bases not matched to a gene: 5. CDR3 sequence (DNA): TGCGCCAGCAGCTTGGTAGCGCTAGCGGGGGACAATGAGCAGTTCTTC. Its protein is CASSLVALAGDNEQFF.